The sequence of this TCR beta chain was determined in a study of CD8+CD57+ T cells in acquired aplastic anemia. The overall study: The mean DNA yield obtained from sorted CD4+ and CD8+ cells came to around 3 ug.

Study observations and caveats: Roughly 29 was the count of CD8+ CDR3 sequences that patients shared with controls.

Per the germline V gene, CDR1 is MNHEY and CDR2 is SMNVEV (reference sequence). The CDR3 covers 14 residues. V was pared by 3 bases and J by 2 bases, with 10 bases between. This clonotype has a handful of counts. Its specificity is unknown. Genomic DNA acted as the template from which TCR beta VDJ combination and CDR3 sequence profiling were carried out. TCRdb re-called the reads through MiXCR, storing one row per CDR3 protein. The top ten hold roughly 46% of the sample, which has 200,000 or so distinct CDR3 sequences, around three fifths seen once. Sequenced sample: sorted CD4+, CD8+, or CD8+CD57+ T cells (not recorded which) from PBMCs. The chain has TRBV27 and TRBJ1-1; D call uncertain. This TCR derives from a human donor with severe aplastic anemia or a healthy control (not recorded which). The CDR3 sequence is CASSFFAGNTEAFF. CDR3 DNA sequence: TGTGCCAGCAGTTTTTTCGCCGGAAACACTGAAGCTTTCTTT.